This is a list of T cell receptor beta chains from one sample in a study of T cell responses to AZD1222 COVID-19 vaccine. Some clones are missing from TCRdb's copy, which holds only in-frame ones; the method was immunoSEQ multiplex PCR. The profile shows approximately 180,000 clones, about 88% of them singletons. The sample was peripheral blood, taken on day 0 of AZD1222 vaccination. All receptors come from an adult in good health. Each CDR3 is given with its conserved first and last residue. A D gene is named only where the DNA matches it firmly. Rows may omit the clone size; those that give it use once, few, many or a size class.

CDR3 DNA: TGTGCCAGTAGTCCCCGGAGTCAGCCCCAGCATTTT; CDR3 protein: CASSPRSQPQHF; V gene: TRBV19; clone size: -; J gene: TRBJ1-5; D gene: -
CDR3 DNA: TGTGCCACCAGCAGAGTAGAGATAAATCAGCCCCAGCATTTT; CDR3 protein: CATSRVEINQPQHF; V gene: TRBV15; clone size: -; J gene: TRBJ1-5; D gene: -
CDR3 DNA: TGTGCCAGCCTCTCCCGGGAGACTGGGGCCAACGTCCTGACTTTC; CDR3 protein: CASLSRETGANVLTF; V gene: TRBV2; clone size: -; J gene: TRBJ2-6; D gene: -
CDR3 DNA: TGTGCCAGCAGTGAAAGTAGTTCGAACACCGGGGAGCTGTTTTTT; CDR3 protein: CASSESSSNTGELFF; V gene: TRBV2; clone size: -; J gene: TRBJ2-2; D gene: -
CDR3 DNA: TGTGCCACCAGCCGAGACAGGGTCCGTAATCAGCCCCAGCATTTT; CDR3 protein: CATSRDRVRNQPQHF; V gene: TRBV15; clone size: -; J gene: TRBJ1-5; D gene: TRBD1
CDR3 DNA: TGCGCCAGCAGCTTGGGGCGCGGACAGGGTCCGGGAAACACCATATATTTT; CDR3 protein: CASSLGRGQGPGNTIYF; V gene: TRBV5-1; clone size: -; J gene: TRBJ1-3; D gene: TRBD1
CDR3 DNA: TGTGCCAGCAGCGTGACTAGCGGGGGCACAGATACGCAGTATTTT; CDR3 protein: CASSVTSGGTDTQYF; V gene: TRBV9; clone size: -; J gene: TRBJ2-3; D gene: TRBD2
CDR3 DNA: TGTGCCAGCAGCTTACAAGAGAACACTGAAGCTTTCTTT; CDR3 protein: CASSLQENTEAFF; V gene: TRBV7-3; clone size: -; J gene: TRBJ1-1; D gene: -
CDR3 DNA: TGCGCCAGCAGCGATATGGGGACTGGTGGGGCCAACGTCCTGACTTTC; CDR3 protein: CASSDMGTGGANVLTF; V gene: TRBV5-1; clone size: -; J gene: TRBJ2-6; D gene: -
CDR3 DNA: TGTGCCAGCAGTCTTCTCCTCACAGATACGCAGTATTTT; CDR3 protein: CASSLLLTDTQYF; V gene: TRBV6-5; clone size: -; J gene: TRBJ2-3; D gene: -
CDR3 DNA: TGTGCCAGCAGTTTAGGGGAGACCCAGTACTTC; CDR3 protein: CASSLGETQYF; V gene: TRBV27; clone size: -; J gene: TRBJ2-5; D gene: -
CDR3 DNA: TGTGCCAGCAGCGTGGACATCCCTACCGGGGAGCTGTTTTTT; CDR3 protein: CASSVDIPTGELFF; V gene: TRBV9; clone size: -; J gene: TRBJ2-2; D gene: -
CDR3 DNA: TGTGCCAGCAGCGGACATTATTCGAACACTGAAGCTTTCTTT; CDR3 protein: CASSGHYSNTEAFF; V gene: TRBV9; clone size: -; J gene: TRBJ1-1; D gene: -
CDR3 DNA: TGTGCCAGCAGCCCACCTTTCGGGAGAAGCACCGGGGAGCTGTTTTTT; CDR3 protein: CASSPPFGRSTGELFF; V gene: TRBV14; clone size: -; J gene: TRBJ2-2; D gene: -
CDR3 DNA: TGCGCCAGCAGCTTGGGGAATGGGGAATCGATCCCCGGGGAGCTGTTTTTT; CDR3 protein: CASSLGNGESIPGELFF; V gene: TRBV5-1; clone size: -; J gene: TRBJ2-2; D gene: -
CDR3 DNA: TGTGCCAGCAGCGCCGGGACAGGGGGCACTGAAGCTTTCTTT; CDR3 protein: CASSAGTGGTEAFF; V gene: TRBV9; clone size: -; J gene: TRBJ1-1; D gene: TRBD1
CDR3 DNA: TGTGCCAGCTTCAGGGGAAGAACTGAAGCTTTCTTT; CDR3 protein: CASFRGRTEAFF; V gene: TRBV27; clone size: -; J gene: TRBJ1-1; D gene: -
CDR3 DNA: TGCGCCAGCAGGAGGGCTGGGACAGGGAACAATGAGCAGTTCTTC; CDR3 protein: CASRRAGTGNNEQFF; V gene: TRBV5-1; clone size: -; J gene: TRBJ2-1; D gene: TRBD1
CDR3 DNA: TGTGCCAGCAGCTCGGGGCAGAGTGCTTGGGCCTACGAGCAGTACTTC; CDR3 protein: CASSSGQSAWAYEQYF; V gene: TRBV5-5; clone size: -; J gene: TRBJ2-7; D gene: -
CDR3 DNA: TGTGCCATCTCCAGGGGCGAAGCTTTCTTT; CDR3 protein: CAISRGEAFF; V gene: TRBV6-5; clone size: few; J gene: TRBJ1-1; D gene: -
CDR3 DNA: TGTGCCAGCAGTTTCGGGCAGATCTACGAGCAGTACTTC; CDR3 protein: CASSFGQIYEQYF; V gene: TRBV6-5; clone size: once; J gene: TRBJ2-7; D gene: -
CDR3 DNA: TGTGCCACCAGCAGGAGGACTAGCGGGACCTACGAGCAGTACTTC; CDR3 protein: CATSRRTSGTYEQYF; V gene: TRBV15; clone size: -; J gene: TRBJ2-7; D gene: TRBD2
CDR3 DNA: TGTGCCAGCAGCAGCGGGGGGCCTCCTAATACGCAGTATTTT; CDR3 protein: CASSSGGPPNTQYF; V gene: TRBV7-2; clone size: -; J gene: TRBJ2-3; D gene: TRBD2
CDR3 DNA: TGTGCCAGCAGCCCCTGGGGTCCTAGAAACACCGGGGAGCTGTTTTTT; CDR3 protein: CASSPWGPRNTGELFF; V gene: TRBV7-6; clone size: -; J gene: TRBJ2-2; D gene: -
CDR3 DNA: TGTGCCAGCTCACCAGAAGGACTAGCGGGAGGAGAGACCCAGTACTTC; CDR3 protein: CASSPEGLAGGETQYF; V gene: TRBV18; clone size: once; J gene: TRBJ2-5; D gene: TRBD2
CDR3 DNA: TGTGCCAGCAGCCCAAACGGGGGTGGCAACTATGGCTACACCTTC; CDR3 protein: CASSPNGGGNYGYTF; V gene: TRBV7-3; clone size: -; J gene: TRBJ1-2; D gene: -
CDR3 DNA: TGTGCCATCAGTGACCGGGTCACCGGGGAGCTGTTTTTT; CDR3 protein: CAISDRVTGELFF; V gene: TRBV10-3; clone size: -; J gene: TRBJ2-2; D gene: -
CDR3 DNA: TGTGCCACCAGTGAAGGGGGCTCGGGGCCCCAGCATTTT; CDR3 protein: CATSEGGSGPQHF; V gene: TRBV24-1; clone size: -; J gene: TRBJ1-5; D gene: TRBD1